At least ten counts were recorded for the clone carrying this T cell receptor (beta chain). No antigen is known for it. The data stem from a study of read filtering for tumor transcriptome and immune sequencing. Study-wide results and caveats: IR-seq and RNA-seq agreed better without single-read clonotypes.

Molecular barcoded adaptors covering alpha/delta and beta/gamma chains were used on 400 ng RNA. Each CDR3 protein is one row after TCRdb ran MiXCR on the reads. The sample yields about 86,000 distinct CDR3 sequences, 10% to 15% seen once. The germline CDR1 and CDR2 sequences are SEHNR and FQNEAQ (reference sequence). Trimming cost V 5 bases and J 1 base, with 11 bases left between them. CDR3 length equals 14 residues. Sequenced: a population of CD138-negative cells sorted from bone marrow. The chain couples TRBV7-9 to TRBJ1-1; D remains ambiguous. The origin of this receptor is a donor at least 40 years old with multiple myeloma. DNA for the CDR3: TGTGCCAGCAGCCCGTCAAGGGAGAACACTGAAGCTTTCTTT. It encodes CASSPSRENTEAFF.